This TCR beta chain came from a study of PD-L1 blockade in urothelial cancer. Sequenced by immunoSEQ multiplex PCR; TCRdb stores in-frame clones only, minus some. The sample contains approximately 46,000 clones, around nine tenths of which appear only once. The germline V gene encodes CDR1 SEHNR and CDR2 FQNEAQ (reference sequence). Trimming stripped 3 bases from V and 4 bases from J, with 14 bases between. This CDR3 has 15 residues. Sequenced material: PBMCs, taken around atezolizumab (anti-PD-L1) treatment. The receptor was isolated from a man between 60 and 70 years old with urothelial cancer. The J gene is TRBJ2-3, the V gene TRBV7-9, with D possibly matching TRBD2 (7 bases). CDR3 amino acids: CASSFVAGASDTQYF. The CDR3 DNA follows: TGTGCCAGCAGCTTTGTGGCGGGGGCTTCAGATACGCAGTATTTT.